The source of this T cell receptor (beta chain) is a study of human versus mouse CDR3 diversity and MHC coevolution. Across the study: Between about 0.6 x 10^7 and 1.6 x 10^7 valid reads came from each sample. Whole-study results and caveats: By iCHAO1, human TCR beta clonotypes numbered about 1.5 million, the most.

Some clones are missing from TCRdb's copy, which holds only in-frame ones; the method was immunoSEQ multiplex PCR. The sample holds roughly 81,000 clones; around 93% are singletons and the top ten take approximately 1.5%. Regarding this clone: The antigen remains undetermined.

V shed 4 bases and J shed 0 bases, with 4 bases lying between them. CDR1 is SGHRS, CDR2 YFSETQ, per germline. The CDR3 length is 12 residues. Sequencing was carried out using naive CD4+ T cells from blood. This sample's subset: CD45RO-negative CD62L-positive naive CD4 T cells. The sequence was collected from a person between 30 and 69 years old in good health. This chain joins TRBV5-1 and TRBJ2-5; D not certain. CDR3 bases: TGCGCCAGCAGCCAAAACCAAGAGACCCAGTACTTC. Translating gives CASSQNQETQYF.